These 30 T cell receptor beta chains were sequenced from one sample in a study of T cells in Graves' hyperthyroidism and ophthalmopathy. RNA transcripts provided the source from which TCR beta CDR3 regions were amplified. The HTBI set primed first-round TCR CDR3 RT-PCR. MiXCR, run by TCRdb on the multiplex PCR reads, gives a single entry per CDR3 protein. This table holds roughly 570,000 distinct CDR3 sequences, under 60% found once. Sequenced sample: peripheral blood or thyroid tissue (not recorded which). Source of these receptors: an adult woman with Graves' disease, either hyperthyroidism or ophthalmopathy (not recorded which).

This clonotype has a count of ten or more. The V call is TRBV4-1, the J call TRBJ2-7; weak D call: TRBD1 (5 bases). V shed 0 bases and J shed 3 bases, with 9 bases lying between them. Germline V gene sequence: CDR1 MGHRA, CDR2 YSYEKL. The CDR3 totals 14 residues. Here the CDR3 reads CASSQEYTGYEQYF. DNA for the CDR3: TGCGCCAGCAGCCAAGAGTACACAGGCTACGAGCAGTACTTC.

This clonotype was seen repeatedly, ten times or more. The CDR3 spells CASSSLTGQPQHF. The CDR3 DNA reads as TGTGCCAGCAGCTCCCTCACTGGCCAGCCCCAGCATTTT. This chain connects TRBV5-5 to TRBJ1-5; D unresolved. Germline loops: CDR1 SGHKS, CDR2 YYEKEE (reference sequence). Trimming shortened V by 3 bases and J by 7 bases, and 11 bases separated the two germline ends. The CDR3 loop spans 13 amino acids.

The J gene is TRBJ2-5, the V gene TRBV24-1; weak D call: TRBD2 (5 bases). The J call may be wrong; the DNA end is better matched by TRBJ2-1. This CDR3 has 15 amino acids. Looked up from germline, CDR1 is KGHDR and CDR2 is SFDVKD. CDR3 region: CATSDFKPGDNEQFF. The DNA of the CDR3 is TGTGCCACCAGTGATTTCAAGCCCGGGGACAATGAGCAGTTCTTC.

The table lists this clonotype with many counts. The chain has TRBV4-1 and TRBJ1-2, with D perhaps matching TRBD1 (6 bases). CDR1 is MGHRA, CDR2 YSYEKL, per germline. This CDR3 comprises 12 residues. The V end was cut by 8 bases, the J end by 6 bases, with 13 bases between. DNA for the CDR3: TGCGCCAGCGGCAGGGGAATAAATGGCTACACCTTC. Translation gives CASGRGINGYTF.

This clonotype occurred many times. The genes are TRBV29-1 and TRBJ1-1, with D perhaps matching TRBD1 (6 bases). Germline V gene lookup returns CDR1 SQVTM and CDR2 ANQGSEA. Deletions cut 4 bases from V and 4 bases from J, with 19 bases between. CDR3 length equals 15 residues. The CDR3: CSVGYTGKGGTEAFF. The CDR3 bases are TGCAGCGTTGGATATACGGGGAAGGGGGGCACTGAAGCTTTCTTT.

The gene calls are TRBV2 and TRBJ2-2; D may match TRBD1 or TRBD2 (7 bases each). Per the germline V gene, CDR1 is SNHLY and CDR2 is FYNNEI. The CDR3 consists of 15 residues. Trimming took 2 bases from V and 8 from J, leaving 15 bases between them. CDR3 DNA sequence: TGTGCCAGCAGTGAACAGGGGGGGGGTACTGGGGAGCTGTTTTTT. Protein product: CASSEQGGGTGELFF.

The chain uses TRBV11-2 and TRBJ2-7; D is unresolved. The CDR3 length is 13 residues. Deletions cut 0 bases from V and 3 bases from J, with 6 bases between. Germline V CDR1 and CDR2: SGHAT, FQNNGV. CDR3 loop: CASSLDSNYEQYF. The CDR3 DNA reads TGTGCCAGCAGCTTAGATTCCAACTACGAGCAGTACTTC.

The chain has TRBV20-1 and TRBJ2-1, with unresolved D. Between the trimmed V and J ends, which lost 3 bases and 0 bases, there was a span of 9 bases. The germline V gene encodes CDR1 DFQATT and CDR2 SNEGSKA (reference sequence). This CDR3 region has 14 residues. CDR3 residues: CSASRAGSYNEQFF. CDR3 in DNA: TGCAGTGCTAGTAGGGCAGGCTCCTACAATGAGCAGTTCTTC.

This clonotype was recorded at least ten times. The J gene is TRBJ2-5, the V gene TRBV7-3; TRBD1 aligns across 7 bases. Looked up from germline, CDR1 is SGHTA and CDR2 is FQGTGA. This CDR3 is built from 14 residues. V lost 5 bases and J lost 5; bases outside the gene matches: 8. The CDR3 sequence is CASSPLGQLETQYF. The CDR3 DNA sequence: TGTGCCAGCAGCCCCTTGGGACAGTTGGAGACCCAGTACTTC.

The CDR3 region is CASSLYRGDEQFF. The CDR3 region has the DNA TGCGCCAGCAGCTTGTACAGGGGCGATGAGCAGTTCTTT. This chain joins TRBV5-1 and TRBJ1-1, with TRBD1 identical over 7 bases. Per germline, CDR1 SGHRS and CDR2 YFSETQ. The CDR3 length is 13 residues. V was clipped by 1 base and J by 14 bases; unmatched bases: 11. Full variable domain (remainder filled in from reference TRBV5-1 and TRBJ1-1): KAGVTQTPRYLIKTRGQQVTLSCSPISGHRSVSWYQQTPGQGLQFLFEYFSETQRNKGNFPGRFSGRQFSNSRSEMNVSTLELGDSALYLCASSLYRGDEQFFGQGTRLTVV.

V is TRBV29-1 and J is TRBJ2-7; 7 bases agree with TRBD1. CDR1 and CDR2 (germline): SQVTM, ANQGSEA. This CDR3 spans 12 amino acids. V was pared by 4 bases and J by 4 bases, with 4 bases of the junction left unmatched. The CDR3, as DNA: TGCAGCGTTGTACAGGGGTTATACGAGCAGTACTTC. Encoded protein: CSVVQGLYEQYF.

This rearrangement joins TRBV12-3 or TRBV12-4 to TRBJ2-7, with D possibly being TRBD2 (5 bases). This CDR3 has 16 residues. Trimming cost V 0 bases and J 0 bases, with 12 bases left between them. The CDR3 spells CASSLASGLLSYEQYF. CDR3 coding DNA: TGTGCCAGCAGTTTAGCCAGCGGCTTACTCTCCTACGAGCAGTACTTC.

V and J are TRBV15 and TRBJ1-2; D unclear. Trimming removed 3 bases from V and 6 bases from J, with 11 bases in between. The CDR3 loop spans 13 amino acids. The germline CDR1 and CDR2 sequences are LNHNV and YYDKDF (reference sequence). The DNA for the CDR3 is TGTGCCACCAGCAGGTTCGGGTTAAATGGCTACACCTTC. It codes for CATSRFGLNGYTF.

This clonotype was seen a handful of times. The chain employs TRBV10-3 and TRBJ2-7; 9 positions match TRBD1. CDR1 ENHRY and CDR2 SYGVKD come from the germline V gene. The CDR3 loop spans 15 amino acids. The J segment lost 5 bases and the V segment lost 4 bases, leaving 9 bases of the junction unmatched. The CDR3 DNA is TGTGCCATCAGTGGCTCCGGGACAGGGTCGAACGAGCAGTACTTC. Translated, it gives CAISGSGTGSNEQYF.

This clonotype was found a few times. Because it lacks the conserved phenylalanine or tryptophan at the end, this CDR3 is likely a read error. The DNA is left out, because the CDR3 cannot be placed on it with certainty; the CDR3 is given as TCRdb lists it. J is TRBJ2-6 and V is TRBV20-1; whether TRBD2, the table's D call, matches the DNA was not checked. Germline V gene sequence: CDR1 DFQATT, CDR2 SNEGSKA (reference sequence). The CDR3 is 9 amino acids long, termini counted. This CDR3 reads CSARDEGRV.

The CDR3 here is CASGHSGRAWDEQYF. CDR3 sequence (DNA): TGTGCCAGCGGTCACAGCGGGAGGGCCTGGGACGAGCAGTACTTC. The chain carries TRBV6-6 and TRBJ2-7, with TRBD2 matching over 10 bases. Germline CDR1 is MNHNY and CDR2 is SVGAGI (reference sequence). CDR3 length equals 15 residues. V gave up 8 bases and J gave up 5 bases; unmatched junction bases: 12.

This clonotype has a count of ten or more. This chain uses TRBV7-3 with TRBJ2-2; 8 nucleotides align to TRBD1. With V trimmed by 10 bases and J by 7 bases, 11 bases remained unmatched. This CDR3 contains 14 residues. Germline V lookup: CDR1 SGHTA, CDR2 FQGTGA. The CDR3 is CATTRQGMGGELFF. CDR3 sequence (DNA): TGTGCCACCACAAGACAGGGGATGGGCGGGGAGCTGTTTTTT.

This clonotype was seen ten or more times. One junction end disagrees with the germline gene, perhaps due to a read error. The genes are TRBV20-1 and TRBJ1-1; 7 positions agree with TRBD1. Germline V lookup: CDR1 DFQATT, CDR2 SNEGSKA (reference sequence). The CDR3 consists of 15 residues. CDR3 coding DNA: TGCAGTGCTAGAATAAGGACAGGACTGAAAACTGAAGCTTTCTTT. It yields the protein CSARIRTGLKTEAFF.

The chain joins TRBV10-3 to TRBJ2-7; 7 nucleotides match TRBD2. V was pared by 0 bases and J by 6 bases, with 8 bases of the junction left unmatched. The germline gives CDR1 ENHRY, CDR2 SYGVKD. CDR3 size: 15 residues. The CDR3 bases are TGTGCCATCAGTGAGTCTTACCGGACTAGATCCGAGCAGTACTTC. Its translation: CAISESYRTRSEQYF.

This clonotype was detected only a few times. The junction departs from germline at one end; a sequencing error may be responsible. V gene TRBV6-6 combines with J gene TRBJ1-2; D uncertain. The CDR3 runs to 14 residues. Germline CDR1 MNHNY, CDR2 SVGAGI (reference sequence). The CDR3 protein is CASRYPRGDYGYTF. CDR3 in DNA: TGTGCCAGCCGTTACCCCCGGGGAGACTATGGCTACACCTTC.

Of note for this clonotype: Just one base apart from a much larger clone, this may be a read error. Given the absence of the conserved phenylalanine or tryptophan at the CDR3 end, a read error is likely. J is TRBJ2-7 and V is TRBV19; D gene uncertain. CDR1 and CDR2 from the germline V gene are LNHDA and SQIVND (reference sequence). This CDR3 has 15 amino acids. The V gene lost 1 base and the J gene lost 4 bases, with 14 bases spanning the gap. The CDR3 region is CASSIVGTGSYEQYL. CDR3 nucleotides: TGTGCCAGTAGTATAGTAGGCACTGGCAGTTACGAGCAGTACCTC.

The chain links TRBV2 to TRBJ2-7; D gene uncertain. CDR1 is SNHLY and CDR2 is FYNNEI in the germline V gene. V was pared by 5 bases and J by 6 bases, with 20 bases between. The CDR3 is 15 residues long. The CDR3 loop reads CASSHKKERVFEQYF. The CDR3 bases are TGTGCCAGCAGTCATAAGAAGGAAAGGGTGTTCGAGCAGTACTTC. The variable domain in full, completed from reference TRBV2 and TRBJ2-7, reads EPEVTQTPSHQVTQMGQEVILRCVPISNHLYFYWYRQILGQKVEFLVSFYNNEISEKSEIFDDQFSVERPDGSNFTLKIRSTKLEDSAMYFCASSHKKERVFEQYFGPGTRLTVT.

This clonotype occurred once. CDR3 sequence: CASSGGQGGYEQYF. The CDR3 DNA is TGTGCCAGCAGTGGGGGACAGGGGGGCTACGAGCAGTACTTC. V and J are TRBV2 and TRBJ2-7; 11 bases align to TRBD1. Germline trimming cut 4 bases from V and 3 bases from J; bases unmatched to any gene: 2. The germline V gene encodes CDR1 SNHLY and CDR2 FYNNEI. This CDR3 is built from 14 residues. Looking up the rest from reference TRBV2 and TRBJ2-7 gives the full variable domain: EPEVTQTPSHQVTQMGQEVILRCVPISNHLYFYWYRQILGQKVEFLVSFYNNEISEKSEIFDDQFSVERPDGSNFTLKIRSTKLEDSAMYFCASSGGQGGYEQYFGPGTRLTVT.

The V gene is TRBV7-7, the J gene TRBJ2-5; 10 nucleotides agree with TRBD2. This CDR3 region has 15 residues. From germline, CDR1 is SSHAT and CDR2 FNYEAQ (reference sequence). With V trimmed by 5 bases and J by 5 bases, 8 bases remained unmatched. Here the CDR3 DNA reads TGTGCCAGCAGCCGGGAGCGGGGGGGCCGGGAGACCCAGTACTTC. Its protein product is CASSRERGGRETQYF.

The V call is TRBV11-2, the J call TRBJ1-5; no clear D gene. Germline assignment: CDR1 SGHAT and CDR2 FQNNGV. V lost 5 bases, J lost 6 bases, and 23 bases lay in between. The CDR3 consists of 17 residues. The DNA of the CDR3 is TGTGCCAGCAGCCGAGACGGGAATCGACAAGGGAGTCAGCCCCAGCATTTT. Its translation is CASSRDGNRQGSQPQHF.

This clonotype was counted many times. The J gene is TRBJ2-7, the V gene TRBV5-6; 9 positions match TRBD2. This CDR3 spans 13 amino acids. Germline V gene lookup returns CDR1 SGHDT and CDR2 YYEEEE. V was clipped by 5 bases and J by 4 bases; unmatched bases: 4. The CDR3 protein is CASRLSGRYEQYF. DNA of the CDR3: TGTGCCAGCAGGCTTAGCGGGAGATACGAGCAGTACTTC.

At least ten counts were recorded for this clonotype. The V and J genes are TRBV6-1 and TRBJ2-7; the match to TRBD2 covers 7 bases. The CDR3 length is 13 residues. From germline, CDR1 is MNHNS and CDR2 SASEGT. The junction had 10 bases not matched to a gene; V was cut back by 8 bases and J by 6 bases. Here the CDR3 DNA reads TGTGCCAGCTATCTGAGGGAGGGAGGCGAGCAGTACTTC. This codes for CASYLREGGEQYF.

This clonotype was recorded a few times. The gene calls are TRBV2 and TRBJ1-5; D remains ambiguous. Germline CDR1 and CDR2: SNHLY and FYNNEI. The CDR3 runs to 16 residues. Trimming stripped 8 bases from V and 0 bases from J, with 17 bases between. The CDR3: CASSQSTSNSNQPQHF. DNA of the CDR3: TGTGCCAGCTCACAGTCGACATCAAATAGCAATCAGCCCCAGCATTTT.

This clonotype turned up a few times. The chain carries TRBV10-3 and TRBJ1-4; no reliable D call. Germline V lookup: CDR1 ENHRY, CDR2 SYGVKD. V dropped 1 base and J dropped 8 bases, with 8 bases sitting between them. This CDR3 has 13 residues. CDR3 residues: CAISEFLVEKLFF. In DNA form, the CDR3 reads TGTGCCATCAGTGAGTTCCTGGTAGAAAAACTGTTTTTT.

The J gene is TRBJ2-7, the V gene TRBV29-1, with 9 bases fitting TRBD1. Germline V CDR1 and CDR2: SQVTM, ANQGSEA. The CDR3 length is 12 residues. With 8 bases clipped from V and 5 bases from J, the junction kept 7 bases outside the gene matches. In nucleotides, the CDR3 is TGCAGCCCCGGGACAGGGTGGCACGAGCAGTACTTC. This encodes CSPGTGWHEQYF.